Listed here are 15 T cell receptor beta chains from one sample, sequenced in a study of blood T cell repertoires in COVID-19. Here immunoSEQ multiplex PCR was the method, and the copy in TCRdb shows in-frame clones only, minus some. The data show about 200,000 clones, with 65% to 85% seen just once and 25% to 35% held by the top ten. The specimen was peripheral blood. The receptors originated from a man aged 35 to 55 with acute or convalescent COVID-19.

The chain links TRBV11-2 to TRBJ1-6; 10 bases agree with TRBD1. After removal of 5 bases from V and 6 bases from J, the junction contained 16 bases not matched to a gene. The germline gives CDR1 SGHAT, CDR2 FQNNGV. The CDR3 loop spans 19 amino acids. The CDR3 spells CASSRRERQGARANSPLHF. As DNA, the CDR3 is TGTGCCAGCAGCCGTAGGGAGAGACAGGGGGCCCGGGCTAATTCACCCCTCCACTTT.

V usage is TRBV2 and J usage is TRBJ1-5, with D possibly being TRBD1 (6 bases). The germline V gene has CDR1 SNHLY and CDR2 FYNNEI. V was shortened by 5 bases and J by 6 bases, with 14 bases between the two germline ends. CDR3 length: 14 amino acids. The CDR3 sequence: CASSQGQSGQPQHF. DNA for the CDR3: TGTGCCAGCAGTCAAGGACAGTCCGGTCAGCCCCAGCATTTT.

The CDR3 loop reads CASRRDGQGSYEQYF. Written as DNA, the CDR3 is TGTGCCAGCAGGCGGGATGGACAGGGTTCTTACGAGCAGTACTTC. V and J are TRBV7-8 and TRBJ2-7, with 8 positions matching TRBD1. V was pared by 6 bases and J by 4 bases, with 11 bases of the junction left unmatched. Germline V gene sequence: CDR1 SGHVS, CDR2 FQNEAQ. This CDR3 contains 15 residues.

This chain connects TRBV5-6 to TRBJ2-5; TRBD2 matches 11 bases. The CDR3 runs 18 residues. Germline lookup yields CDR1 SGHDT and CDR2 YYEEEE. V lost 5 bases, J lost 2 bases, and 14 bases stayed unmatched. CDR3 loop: CASRLRWLAGGLQETQYF. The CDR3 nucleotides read TGTGCCAGCAGACTTCGTTGGCTAGCGGGAGGACTACAAGAGACCCAGTACTTC. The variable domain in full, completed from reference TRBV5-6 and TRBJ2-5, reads DAGVTQSPTHLIKTRGQQVTLRCSPKSGHDTVSWYQQALGQGPQFIFQYYEEEERQRGNFPDRFSGHQFPNYSSELNVNALLLGDSALYLCASRLRWLAGGLQETQYFGPGTRLLVL.

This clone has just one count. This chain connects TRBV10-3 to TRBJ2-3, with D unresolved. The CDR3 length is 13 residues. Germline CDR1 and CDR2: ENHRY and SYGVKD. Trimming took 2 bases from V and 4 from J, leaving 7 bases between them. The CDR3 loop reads CAISENRPDTQYF. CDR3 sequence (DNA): TGTGCCATCAGTGAGAACAGACCAGATACGCAGTATTTT.

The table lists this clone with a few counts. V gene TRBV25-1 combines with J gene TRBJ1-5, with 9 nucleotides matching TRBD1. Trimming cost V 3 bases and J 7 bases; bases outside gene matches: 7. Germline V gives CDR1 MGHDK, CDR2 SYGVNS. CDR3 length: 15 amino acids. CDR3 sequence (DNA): TGTGCCAGCAGTGATTCCGGGACAGGGTACCAGCCCCAGCATTTT. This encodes CASSDSGTGYQPQHF.

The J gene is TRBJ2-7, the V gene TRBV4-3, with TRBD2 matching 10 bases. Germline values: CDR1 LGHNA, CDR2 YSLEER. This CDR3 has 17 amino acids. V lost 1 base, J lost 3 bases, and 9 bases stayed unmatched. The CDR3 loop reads CASSQVSGTSVIYEQYF. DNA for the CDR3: TGCGCCAGCAGCCAAGTTAGTGGGACTAGCGTAATCTACGAGCAGTACTTC.

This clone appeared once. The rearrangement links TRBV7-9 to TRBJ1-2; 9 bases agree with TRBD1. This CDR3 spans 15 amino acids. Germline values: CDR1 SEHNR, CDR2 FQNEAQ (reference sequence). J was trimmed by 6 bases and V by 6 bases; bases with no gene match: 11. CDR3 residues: CASSFLLGQGNGYTF. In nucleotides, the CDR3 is TGTGCCAGCAGTTTCCTCTTGGGACAGGGAAATGGCTACACCTTC.

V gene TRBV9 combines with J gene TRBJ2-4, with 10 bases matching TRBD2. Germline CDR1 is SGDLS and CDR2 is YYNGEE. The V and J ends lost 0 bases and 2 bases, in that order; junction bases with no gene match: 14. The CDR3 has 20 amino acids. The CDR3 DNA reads TGTGCCAGCAGCGTAGAGGGAGCTAGCGGGAGAGGGTCGACCAAAAACATTCAGTACTTC. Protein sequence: CASSVEGASGRGSTKNIQYF.

The CDR3 sequence: CASSEGTALLGYGYTF. The DNA of the CDR3 is TGTGCCAGCAGTGAAGGGACAGCCTTATTGGGCTATGGCTACACCTTC. J is TRBJ1-2 and V is TRBV2; a possible D gene is TRBD1 (6 bases). The V gene's germline CDR1 is SNHLY and CDR2 FYNNEI. The CDR3 loop spans 16 amino acids. V lost 1 base and J 4 bases, leaving 16 bases between the germline ends. Complete variable domain (other parts from reference TRBV2 and TRBJ1-2): EPEVTQTPSHQVTQMGQEVILRCVPISNHLYFYWYRQILGQKVEFLVSFYNNEISEKSEIFDDQFSVERPDGSNFTLKIRSTKLEDSAMYFCASSEGTALLGYGYTFGSGTRLTVV.

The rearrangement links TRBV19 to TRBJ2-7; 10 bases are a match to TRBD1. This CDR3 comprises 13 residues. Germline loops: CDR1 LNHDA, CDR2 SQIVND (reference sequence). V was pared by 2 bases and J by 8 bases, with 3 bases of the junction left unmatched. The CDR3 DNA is TGTGCCAGTAGTATATCGACAGGGGGCAAGCAGTACTTC. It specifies CASSISTGGKQYF.

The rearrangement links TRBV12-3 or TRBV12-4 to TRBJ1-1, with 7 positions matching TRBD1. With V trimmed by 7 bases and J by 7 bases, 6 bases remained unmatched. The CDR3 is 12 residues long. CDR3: CASKTGLSEAFF. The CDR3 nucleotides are TGTGCCAGCAAGACAGGGCTAAGTGAAGCTTTCTTT.

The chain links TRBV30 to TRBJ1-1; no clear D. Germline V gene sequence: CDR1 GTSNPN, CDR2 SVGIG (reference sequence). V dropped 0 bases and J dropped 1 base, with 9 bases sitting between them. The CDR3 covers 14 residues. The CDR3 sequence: CAWSVFQRNTEAFF. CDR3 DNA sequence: TGTGCCTGGAGTGTATTCCAGCGGAACACTGAAGCTTTCTTT.

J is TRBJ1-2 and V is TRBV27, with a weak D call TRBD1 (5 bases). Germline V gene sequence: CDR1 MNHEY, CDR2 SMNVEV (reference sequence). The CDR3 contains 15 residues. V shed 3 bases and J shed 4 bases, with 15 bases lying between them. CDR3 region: CASSFGGGWIYGYTF. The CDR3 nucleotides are TGTGCCAGCAGTTTTGGCGGGGGATGGATCTATGGCTACACCTTC.

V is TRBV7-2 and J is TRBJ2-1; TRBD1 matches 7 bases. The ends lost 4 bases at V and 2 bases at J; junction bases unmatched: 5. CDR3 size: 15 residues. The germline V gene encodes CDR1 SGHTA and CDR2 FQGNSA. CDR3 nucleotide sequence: TGTGCCAGCAGCTCCTCGGGACAGACCTACAATGAGCAGTTCTTC. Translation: CASSSSGQTYNEQFF.